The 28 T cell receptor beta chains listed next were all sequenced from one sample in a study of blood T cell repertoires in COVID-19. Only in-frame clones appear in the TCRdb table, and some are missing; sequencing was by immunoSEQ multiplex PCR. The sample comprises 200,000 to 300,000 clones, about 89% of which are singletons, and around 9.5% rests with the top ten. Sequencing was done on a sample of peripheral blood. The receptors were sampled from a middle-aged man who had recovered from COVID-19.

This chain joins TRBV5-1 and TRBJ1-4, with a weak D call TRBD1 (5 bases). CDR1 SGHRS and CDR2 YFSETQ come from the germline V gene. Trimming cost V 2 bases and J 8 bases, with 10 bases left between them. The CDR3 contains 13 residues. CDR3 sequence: CASSFQGAEKLFF. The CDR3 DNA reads TGCGCCAGCAGCTTCCAAGGGGCGGAAAAACTGTTTTTT.

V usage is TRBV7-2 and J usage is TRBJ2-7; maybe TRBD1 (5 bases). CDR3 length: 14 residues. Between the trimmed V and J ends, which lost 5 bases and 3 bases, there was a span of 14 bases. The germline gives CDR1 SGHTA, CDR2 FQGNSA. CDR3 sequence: CASSLLGHVYEQYF. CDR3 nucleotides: TGTGCCAGCAGCCTGCTCGGACACGTCTACGAGCAGTACTTC.

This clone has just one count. The CDR3 sequence is CASSLHPGTGGLSSSYEQYF. CDR3 nucleotide sequence: TGCGCCAGCAGCTTGCACCCCGGGACAGGGGGCTTAAGTAGCTCCTACGAGCAGTACTTC. The chain is built from TRBV5-1 and TRBJ2-7; 12 bases match TRBD1. After removal of 1 base from V and 0 bases from J, the junction contained 14 bases not matched to a gene. This CDR3 is built from 20 residues. CDR1 and CDR2 from the germline V gene are SGHRS and YFSETQ.

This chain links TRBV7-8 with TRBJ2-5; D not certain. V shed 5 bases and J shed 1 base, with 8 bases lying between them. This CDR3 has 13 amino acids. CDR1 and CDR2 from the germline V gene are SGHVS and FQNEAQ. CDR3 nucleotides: TGTGCCAGCAGCCCCCCCGGCCAAGAGACCCAGTACTTC. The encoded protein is CASSPPGQETQYF.

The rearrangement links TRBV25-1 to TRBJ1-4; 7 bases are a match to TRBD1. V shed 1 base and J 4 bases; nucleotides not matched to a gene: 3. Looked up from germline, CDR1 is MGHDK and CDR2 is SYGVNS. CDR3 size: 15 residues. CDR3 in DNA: TGTGCCAGCAGTGAATCGGGACAGTTTAATGAAAAACTGTTTTTT. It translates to CASSESGQFNEKLFF.

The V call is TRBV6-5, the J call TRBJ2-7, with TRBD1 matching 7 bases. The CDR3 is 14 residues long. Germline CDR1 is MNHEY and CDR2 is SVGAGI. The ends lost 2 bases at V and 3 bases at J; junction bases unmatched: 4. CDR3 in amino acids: CASSYQTGNYEQYF. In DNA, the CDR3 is TGTGCCAGCAGTTACCAGACAGGGAACTACGAGCAGTACTTC.

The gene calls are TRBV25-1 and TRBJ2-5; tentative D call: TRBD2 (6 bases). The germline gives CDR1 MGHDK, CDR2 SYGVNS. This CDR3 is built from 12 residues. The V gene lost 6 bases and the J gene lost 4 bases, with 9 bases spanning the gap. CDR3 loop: CASSGSLETQYF. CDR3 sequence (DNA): TGTGCCAGCAGCGGGAGTTTAGAGACCCAGTACTTC.

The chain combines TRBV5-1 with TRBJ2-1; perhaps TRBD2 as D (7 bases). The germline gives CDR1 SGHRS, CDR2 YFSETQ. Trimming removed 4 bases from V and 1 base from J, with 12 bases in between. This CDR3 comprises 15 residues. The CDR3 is CASSQQGGSYNEQFF. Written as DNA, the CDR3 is TGCGCCAGCAGCCAACAGGGAGGGTCCTACAATGAGCAGTTCTTC. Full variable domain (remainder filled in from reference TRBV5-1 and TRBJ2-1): KAGVTQTPRYLIKTRGQQVTLSCSPISGHRSVSWYQQTPGQGLQFLFEYFSETQRNKGNFPGRFSGRQFSNSRSEMNVSTLELGDSALYLCASSQQGGSYNEQFFGPGTRLTVL.

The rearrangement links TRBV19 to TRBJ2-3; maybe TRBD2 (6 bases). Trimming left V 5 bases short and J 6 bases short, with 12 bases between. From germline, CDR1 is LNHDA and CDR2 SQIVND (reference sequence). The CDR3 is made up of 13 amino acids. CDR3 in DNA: TGTGCCAGTAGTCCGACTAGTTTCGATACGCAGTATTTT. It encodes CASSPTSFDTQYF.

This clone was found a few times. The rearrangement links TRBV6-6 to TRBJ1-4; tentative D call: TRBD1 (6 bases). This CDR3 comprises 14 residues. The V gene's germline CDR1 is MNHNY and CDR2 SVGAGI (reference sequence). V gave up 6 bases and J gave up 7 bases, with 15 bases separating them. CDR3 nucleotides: TGTGCCAGCAGCCGGGACATTTCAGTTGAAAAACTGTTTTTT. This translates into CASSRDISVEKLFF.

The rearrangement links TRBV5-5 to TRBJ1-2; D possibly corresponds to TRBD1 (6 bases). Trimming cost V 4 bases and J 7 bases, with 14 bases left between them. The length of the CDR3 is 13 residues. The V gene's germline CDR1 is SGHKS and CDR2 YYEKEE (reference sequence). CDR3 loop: CASSQGTLGGYTF. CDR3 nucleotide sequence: TGTGCCAGCAGCCAGGGGACCCTCGGTGGCTACACCTTC.

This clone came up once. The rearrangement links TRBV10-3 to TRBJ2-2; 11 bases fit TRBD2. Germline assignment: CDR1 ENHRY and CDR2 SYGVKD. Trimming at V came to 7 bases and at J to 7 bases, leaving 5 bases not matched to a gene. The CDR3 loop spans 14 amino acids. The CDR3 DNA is TGTGCCATCACGCCTAGCGGGGGGTTCGGGGAGCTGTTTTTT. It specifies CAITPSGGFGELFF.

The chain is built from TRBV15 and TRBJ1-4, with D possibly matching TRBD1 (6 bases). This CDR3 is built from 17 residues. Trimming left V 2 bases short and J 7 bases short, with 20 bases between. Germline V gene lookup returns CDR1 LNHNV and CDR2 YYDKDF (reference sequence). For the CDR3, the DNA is TGTGCCACCAGCAGAATAGGGGGAGACGGGACGCCTGAAAAACTGTTTTTT. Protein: CATSRIGGDGTPEKLFF.

This chain's CDR3 is CASSLAVAGSTSEQYF. DNA of the CDR3: TGTGCCAGCAGCTTAGCGGTAGCGGGATCCACTAGCGAGCAGTACTTC. The V and J genes are TRBV7-2 and TRBJ2-7, with TRBD2 matching over 8 bases. V was pared by 0 bases and J by 6 bases, with 10 bases of the junction left unmatched. CDR3 length equals 16 residues. Germline CDR1 reads SGHTA; CDR2 reads FQGNSA.

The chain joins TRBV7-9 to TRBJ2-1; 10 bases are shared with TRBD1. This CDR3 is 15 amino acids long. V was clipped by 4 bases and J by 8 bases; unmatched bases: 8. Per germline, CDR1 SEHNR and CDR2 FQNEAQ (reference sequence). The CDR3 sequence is CASSSGTGEIYEQFF. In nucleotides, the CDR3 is TGTGCCAGCAGCTCGGGGACAGGGGAGATCTATGAGCAGTTCTTC. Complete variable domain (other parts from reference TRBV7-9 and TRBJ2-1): DTGVSQNPRHKITKRGQNVTFRCDPISEHNRLYWYRQTLGQGPEFLTYFQNEAQLEKSRLLSDRFSAERPKGSFSTLEIQRTEQGDSAMYLCASSSGTGEIYEQFFGPGTRLTVL.

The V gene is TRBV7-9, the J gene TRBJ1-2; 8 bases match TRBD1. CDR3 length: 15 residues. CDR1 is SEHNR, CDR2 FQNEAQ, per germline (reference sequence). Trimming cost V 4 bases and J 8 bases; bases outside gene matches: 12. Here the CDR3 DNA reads TGTGCCAGCAGCTCTACAGGGGGAGTAACCTTCGGCTACACCTTC. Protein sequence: CASSSTGGVTFGYTF.

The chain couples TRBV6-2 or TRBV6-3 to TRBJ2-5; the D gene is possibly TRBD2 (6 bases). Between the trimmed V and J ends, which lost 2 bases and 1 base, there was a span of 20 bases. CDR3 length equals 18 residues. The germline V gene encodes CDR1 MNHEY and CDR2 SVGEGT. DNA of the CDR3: TGTGCCAGCAGTTACGCCGGCTCGCCGGCGGGGACCCAAGAGACCCAGTACTTC. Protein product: CASSYAGSPAGTQETQYF.

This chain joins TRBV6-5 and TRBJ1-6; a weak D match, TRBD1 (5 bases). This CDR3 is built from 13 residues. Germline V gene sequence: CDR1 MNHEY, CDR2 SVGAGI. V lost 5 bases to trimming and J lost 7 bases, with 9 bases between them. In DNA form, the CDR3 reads TGTGCCAGCAGTCGGAACAGGAATTCACCCCTCCACTTT. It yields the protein CASSRNRNSPLHF.

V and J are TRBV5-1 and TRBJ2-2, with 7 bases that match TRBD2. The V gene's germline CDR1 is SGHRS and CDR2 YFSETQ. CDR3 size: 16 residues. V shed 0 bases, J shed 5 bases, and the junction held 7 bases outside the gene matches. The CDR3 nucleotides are TGCGCCAGCAGCTTGGAGCCGGGGGGAAAAACCGGGGAGCTGTTTTTT. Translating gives CASSLEPGGKTGELFF. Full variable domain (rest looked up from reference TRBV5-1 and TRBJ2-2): KAGVTQTPRYLIKTRGQQVTLSCSPISGHRSVSWYQQTPGQGLQFLFEYFSETQRNKGNFPGRFSGRQFSNSRSEMNVSTLELGDSALYLCASSLEPGGKTGELFFGEGSRLTVL.

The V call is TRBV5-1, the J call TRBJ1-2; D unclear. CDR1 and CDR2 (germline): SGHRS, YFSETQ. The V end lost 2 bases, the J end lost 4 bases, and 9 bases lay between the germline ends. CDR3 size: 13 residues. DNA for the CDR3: TGCGCCAGCAGCTTTTCAGAAAGCTATGGCTACACCTTC. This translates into CASSFSESYGYTF.

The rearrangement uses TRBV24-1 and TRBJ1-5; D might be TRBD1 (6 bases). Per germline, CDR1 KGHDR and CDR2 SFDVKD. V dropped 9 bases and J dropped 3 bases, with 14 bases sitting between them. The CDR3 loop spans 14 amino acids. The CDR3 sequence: CATSGRGINQPQHF. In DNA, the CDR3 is TGTGCCACCTCGGGCAGGGGCATCAATCAGCCCCAGCATTTT.

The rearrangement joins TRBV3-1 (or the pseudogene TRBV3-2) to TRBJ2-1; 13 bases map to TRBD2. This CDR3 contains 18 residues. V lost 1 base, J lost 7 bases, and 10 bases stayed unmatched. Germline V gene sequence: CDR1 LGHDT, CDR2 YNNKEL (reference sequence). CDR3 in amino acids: CASSQVSAGTSGANEQFF. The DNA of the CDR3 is TGTGCCAGCAGCCAAGTCTCCGCCGGGACTAGCGGGGCGAATGAGCAGTTCTTC.

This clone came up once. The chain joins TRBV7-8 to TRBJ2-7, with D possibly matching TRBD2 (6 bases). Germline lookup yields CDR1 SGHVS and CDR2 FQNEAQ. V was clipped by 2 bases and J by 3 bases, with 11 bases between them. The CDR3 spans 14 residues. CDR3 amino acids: CASSLLLANYEQYF. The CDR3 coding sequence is TGTGCCAGCAGCTTACTCCTAGCGAACTACGAGCAGTACTTC.

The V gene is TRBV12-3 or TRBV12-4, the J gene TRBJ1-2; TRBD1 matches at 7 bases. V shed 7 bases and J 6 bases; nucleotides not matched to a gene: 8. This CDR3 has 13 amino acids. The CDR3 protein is CASTGDRAHGYTF. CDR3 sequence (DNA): TGTGCCAGCACCGGAGACAGGGCCCATGGCTACACCTTC.

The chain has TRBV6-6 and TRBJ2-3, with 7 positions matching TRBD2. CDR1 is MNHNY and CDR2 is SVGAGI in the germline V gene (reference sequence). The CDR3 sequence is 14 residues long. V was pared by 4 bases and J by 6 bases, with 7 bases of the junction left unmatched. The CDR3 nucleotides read TGTGCCAGCAGTTTTGGACTAGACTCTGATACGCAGTATTTT. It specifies CASSFGLDSDTQYF.

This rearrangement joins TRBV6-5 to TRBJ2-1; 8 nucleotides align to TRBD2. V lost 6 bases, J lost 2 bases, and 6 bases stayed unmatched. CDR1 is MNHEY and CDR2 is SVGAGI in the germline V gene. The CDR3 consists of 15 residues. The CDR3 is CASSRTSKTYNEQFF. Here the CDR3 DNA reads TGTGCCAGCAGCCGGACTAGCAAAACCTACAATGAGCAGTTCTTC.

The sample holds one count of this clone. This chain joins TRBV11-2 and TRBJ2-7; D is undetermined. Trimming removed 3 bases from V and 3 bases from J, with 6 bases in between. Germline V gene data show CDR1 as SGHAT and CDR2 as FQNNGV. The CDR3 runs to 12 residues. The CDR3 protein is CASSFNSYEQYF. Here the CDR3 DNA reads TGTGCCAGCAGCTTCAACAGCTACGAGCAGTACTTC.

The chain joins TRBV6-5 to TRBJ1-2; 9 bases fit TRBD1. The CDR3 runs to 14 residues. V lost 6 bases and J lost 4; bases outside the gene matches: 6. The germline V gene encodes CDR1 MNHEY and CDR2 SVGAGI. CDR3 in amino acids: CASSPQGASYGYTF. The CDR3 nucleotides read TGTGCCAGCAGCCCACAGGGGGCGTCCTATGGCTACACCTTC.